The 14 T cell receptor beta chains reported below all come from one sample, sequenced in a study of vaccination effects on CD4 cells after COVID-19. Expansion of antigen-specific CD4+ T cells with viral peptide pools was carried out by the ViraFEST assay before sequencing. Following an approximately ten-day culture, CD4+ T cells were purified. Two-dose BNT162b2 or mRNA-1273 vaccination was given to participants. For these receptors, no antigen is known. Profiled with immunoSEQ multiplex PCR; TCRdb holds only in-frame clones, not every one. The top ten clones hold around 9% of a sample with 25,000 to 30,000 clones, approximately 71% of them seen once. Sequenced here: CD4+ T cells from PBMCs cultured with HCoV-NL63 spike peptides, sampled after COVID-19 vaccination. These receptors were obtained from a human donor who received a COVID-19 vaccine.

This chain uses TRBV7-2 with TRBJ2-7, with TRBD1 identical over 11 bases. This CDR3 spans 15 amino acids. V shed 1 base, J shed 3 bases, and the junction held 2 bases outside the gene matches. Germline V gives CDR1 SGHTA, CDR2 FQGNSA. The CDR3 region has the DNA TGTGCCAGCAGCTTAGGGGGACAGGGGGTCTACGAGCAGTACTTC. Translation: CASSLGGQGVYEQYF.

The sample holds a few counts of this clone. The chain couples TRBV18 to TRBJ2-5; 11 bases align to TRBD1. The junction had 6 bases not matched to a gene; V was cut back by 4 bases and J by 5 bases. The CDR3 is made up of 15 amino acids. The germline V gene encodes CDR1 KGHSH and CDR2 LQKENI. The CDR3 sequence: CASSQRTGGEETQYF. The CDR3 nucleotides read TGTGCCAGCTCACAAAGGACAGGGGGCGAGGAGACCCAGTACTTC. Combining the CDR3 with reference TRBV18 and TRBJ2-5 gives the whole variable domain NAGVMQNPRHLVRRRGQEARLRCSPMKGHSHVYWYRQLPEEGLKFMVYLQKENIIDESGMPKERFSAEFPKEGPSILRIQQVVRGDSAAYFCASSQRTGGEETQYFGPGTRLLVL.

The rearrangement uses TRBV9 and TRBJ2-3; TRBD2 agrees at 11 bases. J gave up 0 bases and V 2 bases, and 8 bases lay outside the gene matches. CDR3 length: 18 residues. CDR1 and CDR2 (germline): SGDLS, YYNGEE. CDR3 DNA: TGTGCCAGCAGCGTTAGGGGGGGGACTAGCGGAAGCACAGATACGCAGTATTTT. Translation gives CASSVRGGTSGSTDTQYF. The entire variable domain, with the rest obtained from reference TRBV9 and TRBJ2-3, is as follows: DSGVTQTPKHLITATGQRVTLRCSPRSGDLSVYWYQQSLDQGLQFLIQYYNGEERAKGNILERFSAQQFPDLHSELNLSSLELGDSALYFCASSVRGGTSGSTDTQYFGPGTRLTVL.

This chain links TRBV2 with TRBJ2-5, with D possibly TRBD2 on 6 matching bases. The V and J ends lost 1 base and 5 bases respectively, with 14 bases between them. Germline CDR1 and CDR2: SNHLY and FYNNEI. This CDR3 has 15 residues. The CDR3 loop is CASSEGGGPGETQYF. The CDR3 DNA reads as TGTGCCAGCAGTGAAGGAGGAGGGCCTGGGGAGACCCAGTACTTC.

Here the CDR3 DNA reads TGTGCCAGCAGCATGTACGCGGGAGCTCCAATCCACACAGATACGCAGTATTTT. Protein sequence: CASSMYAGAPIHTDTQYF. The chain is built from TRBV21-1 and TRBJ2-3; TRBD2 is the table's D call and was not checked against the DNA. TRBV21-1 is designated a pseudogene. The CDR3 contains 18 residues.

DNA for the CDR3: TGTGCCAGCAGCCAGACTCAAGAGACCCAGTACTTC. Translating gives CASSQTQETQYF. The chain links TRBV7-8 to TRBJ2-5; D is ambiguous. Germline V CDR1 and CDR2: SGHVS, FQNEAQ. The CDR3 covers 12 residues. The ends were cut back, 5 bases at V and 2 bases at J, with 6 bases in the middle. Filled out from reference TRBV7-8 and TRBJ2-5, the complete variable domain reads GAGVSQSPRYKVAKRGQDVALRCDPISGHVSLFWYQQALGQGPEFLTYFQNEAQLDKSGLPSDRFFAERPEGSVSTLKIQRTQQEDSAVYLCASSQTQETQYFGPGTRLLVL.

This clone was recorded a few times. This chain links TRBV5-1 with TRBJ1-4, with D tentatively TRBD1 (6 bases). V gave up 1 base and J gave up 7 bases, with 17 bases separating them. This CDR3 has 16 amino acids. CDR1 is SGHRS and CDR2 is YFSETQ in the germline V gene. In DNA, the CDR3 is TGCGCCAGCAGCTTGTTCGGCACAGGGATAAGTGAAAAACTGTTTTTT. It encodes CASSLFGTGISEKLFF.

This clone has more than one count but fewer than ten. As DNA, the CDR3 is TGTGCCAGCAGTTACACCAGGGATGGCTACACCTTC. Amino acids: CASSYTRDGYTF. The chain combines TRBV7-9 with TRBJ1-2, with a possible D match to TRBD1 (5 bases). CDR1 and CDR2 from the germline V gene are SEHNR and FQNEAQ (reference sequence). V lost 6 bases and J lost 6, with 11 bases in between. This CDR3 region has 12 residues.

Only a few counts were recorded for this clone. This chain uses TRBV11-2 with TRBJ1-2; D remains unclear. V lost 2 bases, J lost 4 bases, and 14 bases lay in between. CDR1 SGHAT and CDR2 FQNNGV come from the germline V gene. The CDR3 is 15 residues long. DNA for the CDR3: TGTGCCAGCAGCTTAAACTACGGTACTGGCTATGGCTACACCTTC. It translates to CASSLNYGTGYGYTF.

The CDR3 bases are TGTGCCAGCAGCTTGGGGGTAGGGTACACAGATACGCAGTATTTT. This gives the protein CASSLGVGYTDTQYF. This sequence joins TRBV7-9 and TRBJ2-3; tentatively, D is TRBD1 or TRBD2 (5 bases each). V lost 3 bases and J lost 2, with 12 bases in between. CDR3 length: 15 residues. The germline gives CDR1 SEHNR, CDR2 FQNEAQ (reference sequence).

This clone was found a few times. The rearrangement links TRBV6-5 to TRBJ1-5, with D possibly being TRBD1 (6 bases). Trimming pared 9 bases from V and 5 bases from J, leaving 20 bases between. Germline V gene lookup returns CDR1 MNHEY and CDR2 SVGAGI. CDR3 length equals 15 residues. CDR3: CASRGQMGGDQPQHF. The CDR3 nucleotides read TGTGCCAGTCGGGGGCAGATGGGCGGGGATCAGCCCCAGCATTTT.

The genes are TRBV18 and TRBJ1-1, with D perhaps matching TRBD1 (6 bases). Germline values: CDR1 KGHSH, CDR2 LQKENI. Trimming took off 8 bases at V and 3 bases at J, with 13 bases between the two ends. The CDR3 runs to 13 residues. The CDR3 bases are TGTGCCAGCCTGGGGGGCTCGGACACTGAAGCTTTCTTT. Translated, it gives CASLGGSDTEAFF.

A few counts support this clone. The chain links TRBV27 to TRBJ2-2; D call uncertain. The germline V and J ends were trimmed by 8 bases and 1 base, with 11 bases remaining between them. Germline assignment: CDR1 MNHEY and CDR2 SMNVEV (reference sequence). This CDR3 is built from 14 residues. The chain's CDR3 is CASADLGNTGELFF. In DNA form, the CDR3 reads TGTGCCAGCGCCGACTTGGGGAACACCGGGGAGCTGTTTTTT.

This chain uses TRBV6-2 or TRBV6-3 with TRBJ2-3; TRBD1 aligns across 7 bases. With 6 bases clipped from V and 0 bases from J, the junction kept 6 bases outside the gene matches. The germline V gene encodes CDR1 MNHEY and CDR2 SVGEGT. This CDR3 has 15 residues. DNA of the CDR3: TGTGCCAGCAGCACGGGACAGCTCAGCACAGATACGCAGTATTTT. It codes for CASSTGQLSTDTQYF.